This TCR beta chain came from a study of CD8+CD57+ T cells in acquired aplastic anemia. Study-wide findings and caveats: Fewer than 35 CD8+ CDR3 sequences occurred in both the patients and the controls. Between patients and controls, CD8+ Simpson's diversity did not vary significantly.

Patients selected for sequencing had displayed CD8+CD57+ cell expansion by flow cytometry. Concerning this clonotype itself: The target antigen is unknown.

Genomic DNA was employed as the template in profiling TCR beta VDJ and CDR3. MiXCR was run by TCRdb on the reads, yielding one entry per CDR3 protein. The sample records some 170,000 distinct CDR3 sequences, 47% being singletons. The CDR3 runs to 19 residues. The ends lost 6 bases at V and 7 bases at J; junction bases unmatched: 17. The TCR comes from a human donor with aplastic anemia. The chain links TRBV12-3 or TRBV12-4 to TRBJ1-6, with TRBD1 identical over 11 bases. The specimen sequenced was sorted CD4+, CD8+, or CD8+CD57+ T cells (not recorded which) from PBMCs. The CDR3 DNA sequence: TGTGCCAGCAGCCTGCGGGACAGGGGGGGCCGGAGCTTAAATTCACCCCTCCACTTT. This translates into CASSLRDRGGRSLNSPLHF.